A single sample is the source of the 20 T cell receptor beta chains below, sequenced in a study of blood T cell repertoires in COVID-19 (dated by TCRdb to 2019 to 2021). The library was generated by the immunoSEQ multiplex PCR assay. Here the immuneACCESS table is served through TCRdb, limited to in-frame sequences with V and J called. Missing clones are a known gap in these copies; in checked studies unresolved V genes cover under half, and the rest lacks a known reason. This sample is represented by around 250,000 clones; around 84% of them were singletons. The ten top clones hold more than 1.5% of the sample. Material: peripheral blood. All receptors derive from a woman between 35 and 50 years old who had recovered from COVID-19.

The rearrangement links TRBV28 to TRBJ1-1; D remains unclear. This CDR3 is built from 12 residues. Germline V gene sequence: CDR1 MDHEN, CDR2 SYDVKM. The CDR3 protein is CASMVQNTEAFF. As DNA, the CDR3 is TGTGCTTCCATGGTACAGAACACTGAAGCTTTCTTT.

The CDR3: CASSLAGTSTDTQYF. As DNA, the CDR3 is TGCGCCAGCAGCCTAGCGGGGACGAGCACAGATACGCAGTATTTT. The gene calls are TRBV5-1 and TRBJ2-3; 9 bases are a match to TRBD2. CDR3 size: 15 residues. CDR1 SGHRS and CDR2 YFSETQ come from the germline V gene. V gave up 4 bases and J gave up 0 bases; unmatched junction bases: 3.

A single count supports this clone. The V call is TRBV5-1, the J call TRBJ2-2; tentative D call: TRBD1 (7 bases). The CDR3 loop spans 13 amino acids. Trimming took 3 bases from V and 9 from J, leaving 12 bases between them. Germline V gives CDR1 SGHRS, CDR2 YFSETQ. The CDR3 bases are TGCGCCAGCAGCTCCAGGGGGGTCAGGGAGCTGTTTTTT. This translates into CASSSRGVRELFF.

This chain joins TRBV27 and TRBJ1-1; D is ambiguous. Between the trimmed V and J ends, which lost 3 bases and 2 bases, there was a span of 7 bases. Germline assignment: CDR1 MNHEY and CDR2 SMNVEV (reference sequence). The CDR3 runs to 13 residues. The CDR3 loop reads CASSFGFNTEAFF. Here the CDR3 DNA reads TGTGCCAGCAGTTTTGGCTTCAACACTGAAGCTTTCTTT.

This chain links TRBV3-1 (or the pseudogene TRBV3-2) with TRBJ1-4, with D possibly being TRBD1 (5 bases). V dropped 5 bases and J dropped 4 bases, with 11 bases sitting between them. Germline V gives CDR1 LGHDT, CDR2 YNNKEL (reference sequence). This CDR3 region has 14 residues. CDR3 coding DNA: TGTGCCAGCAGCTTACAGGAGAGTAATGAAAAACTGTTTTTT. Its translation: CASSLQESNEKLFF.

The chain joins TRBV29-1 to TRBJ2-1, with a possible D match to TRBD1 (6 bases). Trimming removed 6 bases at V and 6 bases at J, with 15 bases between. This CDR3 is 13 amino acids long. The germline gives CDR1 SQVTM, CDR2 ANQGSEA. The CDR3 loop reads CSVNRANFNEQFF. CDR3 coding DNA: TGCAGCGTAAACAGGGCTAACTTCAATGAGCAGTTCTTC.

This chain uses TRBV14 with TRBJ2-6; D ambiguous. V lost 2 bases, J lost 0 bases, and 14 bases lay in between. Germline loops: CDR1 SGHDN, CDR2 FVKESK. This CDR3 comprises 18 residues. CDR3 DNA sequence: TGTGCCAGCAGCCAAACCCGAACCAGGATCTCTGGGGCCAACGTCCTGACTTTC. This translates into CASSQTRTRISGANVLTF. Filled out from reference TRBV14 and TRBJ2-6, the complete variable domain reads EAGVTQFPSHSVIEKGQTVTLRCDPISGHDNLYWYRRVMGKEIKFLLHFVKESKQDESGMPNNRFLAERTGGTYSTLKVQPAELEDSGVYFCASSQTRTRISGANVLTFGAGSRLTVL.

This clone was recorded only once. V usage is TRBV28 and J usage is TRBJ1-1; TRBD1 aligns across 7 bases. Germline V gene data show CDR1 as MDHEN and CDR2 as SYDVKM. The CDR3 spans 14 residues. V dropped 8 bases and J dropped 1; count of bases not matched to a gene: 7. This chain's CDR3 is CASRRGGANTEAFF. The CDR3 nucleotides read TGTGCCAGCCGAAGAGGGGGCGCGAACACTGAAGCTTTCTTT.

This sequence joins TRBV6-5 and TRBJ1-4, with TRBD1 matching over 9 bases. The CDR3 contains 15 residues. Germline V gives CDR1 MNHEY, CDR2 SVGAGI. The V segment lost 6 bases and the J segment 8 bases; nucleotides outside the gene matches: 10. The CDR3 loop is CASSYRGQGLEKLFF. CDR3 DNA sequence: TGTGCCAGCAGCTATCGGGGACAGGGTCTGGAAAAACTGTTTTTT.

The chain carries TRBV7-8 and TRBJ2-1; a weak D match, TRBD2 (5 bases). This CDR3 contains 13 residues. Trimming left V 4 bases short and J 2 bases short, with 6 bases between. In germline, CDR1 is SGHVS, CDR2 FQNEAQ. CDR3 DNA sequence: TGTGCCAGCAGCTCGGGGACCTACAATGAGCAGTTCTTC. Translating gives CASSSGTYNEQFF.

The J gene is TRBJ2-1, the V gene TRBV18; 10 bases agree with TRBD2. Looked up from germline, CDR1 is KGHSH and CDR2 is LQKENI. V trimming: 0 bases; J trimming: 9 bases; junction bases outside the gene matches: 2. The CDR3 contains 14 residues. The CDR3 bases are TGTGCCAGCTCACCACCGAGGACTAGCGGTGAGCAGTTCTTC. Protein product: CASSPPRTSGEQFF.

This chain connects TRBV7-9 to TRBJ2-7; perhaps TRBD1 as D (6 bases). The V gene's germline CDR1 is SEHNR and CDR2 FQNEAQ (reference sequence). The CDR3 has 13 amino acids. V was shortened by 5 bases and J by 5 bases, with 13 bases between the two germline ends. The CDR3 region is CASSLSNRDEQYF. CDR3 sequence (DNA): TGTGCCAGCAGCCTTTCAAACAGGGACGAGCAGTACTTC.

The rearrangement joins TRBV10-2 to TRBJ2-1, with 8 bases matching TRBD2. Trimming removed 8 bases from V and 7 bases from J; junction bases left unmatched: 7. In germline, CDR1 is WSHSY, CDR2 SAAADI. The CDR3 consists of 13 residues. CDR3 protein: CASHVGGGNEQFF. The DNA for the CDR3 is TGCGCCAGCCACGTGGGCGGGGGGAATGAGCAGTTCTTC.

The chain uses TRBV24-1 and TRBJ2-3; D not resolved. V dropped 0 bases and J dropped 3 bases, with 18 bases sitting between them. This CDR3 has 18 residues. Germline V CDR1 and CDR2: KGHDR, SFDVKD. In nucleotides, the CDR3 is TGTGCCACCAGTGATTTGGCGGTGGTAACCGATGAGACAGATACGCAGTATTTT. This codes for CATSDLAVVTDETDTQYF.

The rearrangement joins TRBV20-1 to TRBJ2-1; D gene ambiguous. Trimming took 7 bases from V and 7 from J, leaving 8 bases between them. The CDR3 length is 10 residues. In germline, CDR1 is DFQATT, CDR2 SNEGSKA (reference sequence). The CDR3 DNA reads as TGCAGTGTTGGGCTGAATGAGCAGTTCTTC. Translating it yields CSVGLNEQFF.

The rearrangement uses TRBV19 and TRBJ2-1, with 10 bases aligning to TRBD1. The CDR3 sequence is 15 residues long. Germline CDR1 reads LNHDA; CDR2 reads SQIVND (reference sequence). V lost 5 bases and J lost 6; bases outside the gene matches: 7. CDR3 nucleotides: TGTGCCAGTAGTCCGGACAGGGGGTGGTTCAATGAGCAGTTCTTC. It yields the protein CASSPDRGWFNEQFF.

V gene TRBV30 combines with J gene TRBJ1-6; TRBD1 is a possible D gene (6 bases). V shed 3 bases and J shed 0 bases, with 12 bases lying between them. There are 16 residues in the CDR3. The V gene's germline CDR1 is GTSNPN and CDR2 SVGIG (reference sequence). In nucleotides, the CDR3 is TGTGCCTGGAGGGACAGCCAGAGCTCCTATAATTCACCCCTCCACTTT. It is translated as CAWRDSQSSYNSPLHF.

The genes are TRBV5-1 and TRBJ1-3; maybe TRBD1 (6 bases). The V end was cut by 4 bases, the J end by 4 bases, with 12 bases between. The CDR3 is 14 amino acids. From germline, CDR1 is SGHRS and CDR2 YFSETQ. In DNA form, the CDR3 reads TGCGCCAGCAGCAAGGACCAGGGGGGAAACACCATATATTTT. Its translation is CASSKDQGGNTIYF.

CDR3 in amino acids: CASSLLVRAPGDGDTEAFF. Written as DNA, the CDR3 is TGTGCCAGCAGTCTCCTAGTAAGGGCCCCCGGTGACGGGGACACTGAAGCTTTCTTT. The V gene is TRBV6-4, the J gene TRBJ1-1; no definite D call. V was pared by 5 bases and J by 3 bases, with 28 bases between. Germline CDR1 is MRHNA and CDR2 is SNTAGT. The CDR3 runs 19 residues.

The rearrangement uses TRBV7-9 and TRBJ2-2; 7 nucleotides align to TRBD2. The CDR3 has 16 amino acids. In germline, CDR1 is SEHNR, CDR2 FQNEAQ (reference sequence). Trimming removed 5 bases from V and 3 bases from J; junction bases left unmatched: 9. The CDR3 loop is CASSRGRALYTGELFF. The CDR3 DNA sequence: TGTGCCAGCAGCCGGGGGAGGGCTCTGTACACCGGGGAGCTGTTTTTT.